This T cell receptor beta chain was recovered during a study of breast tumors, draining lymph nodes, adjacent tissues. The germline gives CDR1 LNHDA, CDR2 SQIVND (reference sequence). The V end was cut by 5 bases, the J end by 3 bases, with 11 bases between. The CDR3 has 14 amino acids. Whole-study findings and limits: Findings are consistent with lymph node origin and intratumoral expansion of most tumor T cells. The lymph node origin of tumor T cells was framed as consistent with a hypothesis, not demonstrated. Tumor repertoires ranked between lymph nodes and nontumor tissue in diversity, with V and J gene preferences. Luminal-like breast cancer showed significantly higher tumor–nontumor repertoire similarity than basal-like.

TCRdb passed the multiplex PCR reads through MiXCR, listing each CDR3 protein once. The sample gives around 230,000 distinct CDR3 sequences, less than 35% of which show up once; over 3.5% is in the top ten. Samples came from axillary lymph nodes draining the breast cancer. This clonotype appeared many times. What it recognizes is unknown. This clonotype originated in a female donor with breast cancer. Some clones in this sample may be carry-over from other donors' samples. The chain combines TRBV19 with TRBJ1-3; perhaps TRBD1 as D (5 bases). Sequenced: axillary lymph node tissue. CDR3 coding DNA: TGTGCCAGTAGTCCAGGGATGGATGGAAACACCATATATTTT. Protein sequence: CASSPGMDGNTIYF.